This T cell receptor (beta chain) was captured in a study of radiation and T cells in renal cell carcinoma. The study's findings and limits: In blood, top tumor clones expanded by 2 weeks, shrinking by 4.

Time point defined: blood 2 weeks post-SBRT. Specified treatment: 15 Gy SBRT to primary tumor, nephrectomy 4 weeks later. Serial blood draws occurred at baseline and 2 and 4 weeks post-SBRT. Clear cell pathology was present in this patient's renal cell carcinoma. Data came from immunoSEQ multiplex PCR; TCRdb stores just in-frame clones and leaves some out. The sample contains more than 100,000 clones, more than 75% of which appear only once. Comments on this clone: Its cognate antigen is unknown.

The CDR3 contains 16 residues. The V gene end was trimmed by 2 bases and the J gene end by 1 base; junction bases not matched to a gene: 5. Germline CDR1 SGHVS, CDR2 FQNEAQ. This chain connects TRBV7-8 to TRBJ2-1, with 7 bases lining up with TRBD2. The sample consisted of blood, taken from a patient whose treatment included radiotherapy and nephrectomy. This clonotype was sampled from a woman between 65 and 79 years old with renal cell carcinoma. The CDR3 sequence: CASSLFLRGSYNEQFF. The CDR3 nucleotides read TGTGCCAGCAGCTTATTCTTGCGGGGGTCCTACAATGAGCAGTTCTTC.